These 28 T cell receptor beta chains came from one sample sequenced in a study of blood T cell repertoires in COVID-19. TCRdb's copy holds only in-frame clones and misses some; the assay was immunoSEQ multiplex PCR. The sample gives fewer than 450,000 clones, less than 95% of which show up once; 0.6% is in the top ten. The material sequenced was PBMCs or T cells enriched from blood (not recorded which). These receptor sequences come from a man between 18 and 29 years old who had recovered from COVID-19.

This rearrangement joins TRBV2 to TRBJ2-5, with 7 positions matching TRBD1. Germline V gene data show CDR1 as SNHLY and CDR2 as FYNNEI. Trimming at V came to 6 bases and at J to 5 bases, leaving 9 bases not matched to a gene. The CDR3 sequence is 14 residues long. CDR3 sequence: CASSPGQVVETQYF. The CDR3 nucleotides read TGTGCCAGCAGCCCCGGACAGGTAGTGGAGACCCAGTACTTC.

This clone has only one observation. The CDR3 is CASSLGREGPYNEQFF. CDR3 sequence (DNA): TGCGCCAGCAGCTTGGGGCGGGAGGGCCCCTACAATGAGCAGTTCTTC. The chain couples TRBV5-1 to TRBJ2-1, with 9 bases aligning to TRBD2. The CDR3 length is 16 residues. Unmatched junction bases numbered 3, after V lost 0 bases and J lost 2 bases. CDR1 and CDR2 (germline): SGHRS, YFSETQ. The complete variable domain, with remaining parts taken from reference TRBV5-1 and TRBJ2-1, reads KAGVTQTPRYLIKTRGQQVTLSCSPISGHRSVSWYQQTPGQGLQFLFEYFSETQRNKGNFPGRFSGRQFSNSRSEMNVSTLELGDSALYLCASSLGREGPYNEQFFGPGTRLTVL.

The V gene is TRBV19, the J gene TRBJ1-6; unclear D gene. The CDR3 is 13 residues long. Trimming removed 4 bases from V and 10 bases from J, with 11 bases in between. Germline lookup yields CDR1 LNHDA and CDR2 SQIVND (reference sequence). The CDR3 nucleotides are TGTGCCAGTAGTAGGGCTGAGCAGTCACCCCTCCACTTT. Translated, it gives CASSRAEQSPLHF. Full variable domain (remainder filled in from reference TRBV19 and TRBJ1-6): DGGITQSPKYLFRKEGQNVTLSCEQNLNHDAMYWYRQDPGQGLRLIYYSQIVNDFQKGDIAEGYSVSREKKESFPLTVTSAQKNPTAFYLCASSRAEQSPLHFGNGTRLTVT.

The CDR3 DNA sequence: TGTGCCAGCAGTTTAGCGACGGGGGGAAATCAGCCCCAGCATTTT. This translates into CASSLATGGNQPQHF. The chain couples TRBV27 to TRBJ1-5, with a possible D match to TRBD1 (5 bases). V lost 2 bases and J lost 4, with 12 bases in between. The length of the CDR3 is 15 residues. The germline gives CDR1 MNHEY, CDR2 SMNVEV (reference sequence).

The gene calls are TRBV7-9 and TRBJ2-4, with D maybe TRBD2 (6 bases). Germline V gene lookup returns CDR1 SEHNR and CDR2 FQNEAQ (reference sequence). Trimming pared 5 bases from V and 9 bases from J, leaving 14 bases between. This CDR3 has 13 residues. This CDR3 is CASSRRDFGIQYF. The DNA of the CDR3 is TGTGCCAGCAGCCGGCGGGACTTCGGCATTCAGTACTTC.

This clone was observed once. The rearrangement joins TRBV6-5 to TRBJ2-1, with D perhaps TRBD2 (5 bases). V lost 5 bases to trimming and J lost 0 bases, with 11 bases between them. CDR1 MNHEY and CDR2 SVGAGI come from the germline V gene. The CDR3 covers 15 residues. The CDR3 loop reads CASSPSISSYNEQFF. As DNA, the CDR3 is TGTGCCAGCAGTCCTAGCATCTCCTCCTACAATGAGCAGTTCTTC.

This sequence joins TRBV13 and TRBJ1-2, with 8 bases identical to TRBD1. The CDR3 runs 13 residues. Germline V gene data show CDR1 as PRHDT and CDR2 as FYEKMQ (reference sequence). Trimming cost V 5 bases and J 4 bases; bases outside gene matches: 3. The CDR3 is CASSNQGAYGYTF. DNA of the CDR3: TGTGCCAGCAGCAATCAGGGGGCCTATGGCTACACCTTC.

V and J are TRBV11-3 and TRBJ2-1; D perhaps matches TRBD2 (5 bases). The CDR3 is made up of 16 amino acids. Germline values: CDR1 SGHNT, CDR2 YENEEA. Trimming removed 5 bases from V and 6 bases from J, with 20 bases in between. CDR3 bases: TGTGCCAGCAGCAAAAAAATTCCCCCTAGCTCCAATGAGCAGTTCTTC. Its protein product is CASSKKIPPSSNEQFF.

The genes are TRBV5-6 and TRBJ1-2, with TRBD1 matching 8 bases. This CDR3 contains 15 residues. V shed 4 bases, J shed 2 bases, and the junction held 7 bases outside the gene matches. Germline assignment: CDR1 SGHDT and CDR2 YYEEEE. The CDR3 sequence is CASSRNGQGNYGYTF. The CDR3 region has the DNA TGTGCCAGCAGCCGAAATGGACAGGGCAACTATGGCTACACCTTC.

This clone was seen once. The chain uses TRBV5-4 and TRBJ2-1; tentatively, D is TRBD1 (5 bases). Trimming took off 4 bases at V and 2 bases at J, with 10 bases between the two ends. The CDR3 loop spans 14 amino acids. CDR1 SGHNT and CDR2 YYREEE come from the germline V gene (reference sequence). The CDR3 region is CASSGDSTYNEQFF. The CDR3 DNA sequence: TGTGCCAGCAGCGGTGACAGTACCTACAATGAGCAGTTCTTC.

The CDR3 spells CASSISTGISTDTQYF. DNA for the CDR3: TGTGCCAGCAGCATCTCAACAGGGATAAGCACAGATACGCAGTATTTT. The chain uses TRBV9 and TRBJ2-3; possibly TRBD1 for D (6 bases). The V and J ends lost 4 bases and 0 bases respectively, with 15 bases between them. In germline, CDR1 is SGDLS, CDR2 YYNGEE. The CDR3 covers 16 residues.

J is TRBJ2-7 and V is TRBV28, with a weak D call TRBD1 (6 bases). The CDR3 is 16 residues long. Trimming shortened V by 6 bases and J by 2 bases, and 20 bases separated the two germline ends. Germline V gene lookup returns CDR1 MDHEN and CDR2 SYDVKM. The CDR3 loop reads CASSSPWTEGTYEQYF. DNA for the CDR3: TGTGCCAGCAGCTCTCCTTGGACAGAGGGCACCTACGAGCAGTACTTC.

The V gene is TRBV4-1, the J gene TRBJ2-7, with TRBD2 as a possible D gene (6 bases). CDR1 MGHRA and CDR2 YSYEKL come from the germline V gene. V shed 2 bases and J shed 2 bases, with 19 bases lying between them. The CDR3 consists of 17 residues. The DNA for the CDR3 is TGCGCCAGCAGCCAACTCACGCTTCTCGGAGGGCCCTACGAGCAGTACTTC. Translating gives CASSQLTLLGGPYEQYF.

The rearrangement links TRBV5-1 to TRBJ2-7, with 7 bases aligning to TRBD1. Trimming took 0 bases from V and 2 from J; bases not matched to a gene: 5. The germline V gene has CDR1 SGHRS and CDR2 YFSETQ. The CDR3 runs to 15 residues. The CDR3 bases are TGCGCCAGCAGCTTGGAATTACAGGGGACCTACGAGCAGTACTTC. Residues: CASSLELQGTYEQYF.

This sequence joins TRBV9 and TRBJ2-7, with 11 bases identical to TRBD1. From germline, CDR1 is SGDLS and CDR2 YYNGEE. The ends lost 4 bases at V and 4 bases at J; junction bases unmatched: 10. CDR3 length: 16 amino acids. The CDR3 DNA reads TGTGCCAGCAGCCTGGACAGGGGGCCTACGGTGTACGAGCAGTACTTC. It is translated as CASSLDRGPTVYEQYF.

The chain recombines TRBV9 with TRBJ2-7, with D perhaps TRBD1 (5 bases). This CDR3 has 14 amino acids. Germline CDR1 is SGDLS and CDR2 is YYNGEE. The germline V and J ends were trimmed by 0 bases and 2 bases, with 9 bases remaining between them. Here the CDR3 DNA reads TGTGCCAGCAGCGTAGGAACAGGAACCTACGAGCAGTACTTC. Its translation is CASSVGTGTYEQYF.

CDR3 nucleotides: TGTGCCAGCAGCGGACAGGGCGATGGCTACACCTTC. It codes for CASSGQGDGYTF. The genes are TRBV6-2 or TRBV6-3 and TRBJ1-2; 8 bases align to TRBD1. J was trimmed by 6 bases and V by 6 bases; bases with no gene match: 3. This CDR3 comprises 12 residues. Germline loops: CDR1 MNHEY, CDR2 SVGEGT.

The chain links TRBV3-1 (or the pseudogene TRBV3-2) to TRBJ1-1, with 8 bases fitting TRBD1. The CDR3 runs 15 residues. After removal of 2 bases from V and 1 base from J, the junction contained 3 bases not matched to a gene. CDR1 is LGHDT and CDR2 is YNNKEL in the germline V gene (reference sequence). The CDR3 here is CASSQQGAPNTEAFF. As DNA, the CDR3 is TGTGCCAGCAGCCAACAGGGGGCGCCGAACACTGAAGCTTTCTTT.

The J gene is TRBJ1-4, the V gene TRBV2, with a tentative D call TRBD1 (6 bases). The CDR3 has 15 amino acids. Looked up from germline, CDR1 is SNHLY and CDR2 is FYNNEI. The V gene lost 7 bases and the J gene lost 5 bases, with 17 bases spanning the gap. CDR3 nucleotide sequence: TGTGCCAGCACTCCTCCGGGACACTTCAATGAAAAACTGTTTTTT. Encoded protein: CASTPPGHFNEKLFF.

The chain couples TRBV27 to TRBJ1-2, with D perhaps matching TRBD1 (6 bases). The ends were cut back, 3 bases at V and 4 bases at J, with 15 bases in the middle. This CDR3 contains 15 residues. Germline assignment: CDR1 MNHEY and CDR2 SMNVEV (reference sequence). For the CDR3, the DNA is TGTGCCAGCAGTTTGGGTTACAGGGAAGGCTATGGCTACACCTTC. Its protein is CASSLGYREGYGYTF.

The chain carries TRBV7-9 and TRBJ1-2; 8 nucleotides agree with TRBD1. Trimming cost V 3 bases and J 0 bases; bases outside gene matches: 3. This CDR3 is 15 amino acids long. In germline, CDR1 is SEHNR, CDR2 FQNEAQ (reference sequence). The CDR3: CASSFDRGANYGYTF. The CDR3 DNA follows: TGTGCCAGCAGCTTCGACAGGGGAGCTAACTATGGCTACACCTTC.

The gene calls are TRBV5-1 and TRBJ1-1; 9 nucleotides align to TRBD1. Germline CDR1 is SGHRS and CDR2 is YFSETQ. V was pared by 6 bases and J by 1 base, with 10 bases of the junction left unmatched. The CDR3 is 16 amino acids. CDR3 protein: CASTPGQGMANTEAFF. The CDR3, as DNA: TGCGCCAGCACCCCGGGACAGGGAATGGCGAACACTGAAGCTTTCTTT.

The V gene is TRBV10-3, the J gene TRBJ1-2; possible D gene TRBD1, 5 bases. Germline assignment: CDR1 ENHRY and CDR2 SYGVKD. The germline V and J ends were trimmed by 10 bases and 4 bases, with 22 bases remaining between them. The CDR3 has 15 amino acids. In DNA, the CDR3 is TGTGCCACCGGGTCCTTCAGGGTCCCGATCTATGGCTACACCTTC. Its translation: CATGSFRVPIYGYTF.

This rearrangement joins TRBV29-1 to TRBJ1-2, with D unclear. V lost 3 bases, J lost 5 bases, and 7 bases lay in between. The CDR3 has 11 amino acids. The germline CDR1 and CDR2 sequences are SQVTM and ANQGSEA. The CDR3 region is CSVERRYGYTF. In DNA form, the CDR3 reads TGCAGCGTTGAGCGGAGGTATGGCTACACCTTC.

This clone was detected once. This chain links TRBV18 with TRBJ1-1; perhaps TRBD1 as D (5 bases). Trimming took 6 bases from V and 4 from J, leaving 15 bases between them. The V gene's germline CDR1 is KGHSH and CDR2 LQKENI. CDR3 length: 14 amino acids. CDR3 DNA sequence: TGTGCCAGCTCGCGCCTTGGGGGGGGCACTGAAGCTTTCTTT. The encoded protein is CASSRLGGGTEAFF.

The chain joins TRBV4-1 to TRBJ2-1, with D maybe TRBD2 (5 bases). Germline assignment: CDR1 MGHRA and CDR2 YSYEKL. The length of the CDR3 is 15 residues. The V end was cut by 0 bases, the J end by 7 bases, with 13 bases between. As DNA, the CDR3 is TGCGCCAGCAGCCAAGAGACTGGCCGGGGTAATGAGCAGTTCTTC. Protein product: CASSQETGRGNEQFF.

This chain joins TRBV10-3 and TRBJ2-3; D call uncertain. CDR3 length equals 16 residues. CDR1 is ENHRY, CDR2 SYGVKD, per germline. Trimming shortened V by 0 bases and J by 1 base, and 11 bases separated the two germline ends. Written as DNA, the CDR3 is TGTGCCATCAGTGAGTCGAAAGGCGGTGGCACAGATACGCAGTATTTT. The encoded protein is CAISESKGGGTDTQYF.

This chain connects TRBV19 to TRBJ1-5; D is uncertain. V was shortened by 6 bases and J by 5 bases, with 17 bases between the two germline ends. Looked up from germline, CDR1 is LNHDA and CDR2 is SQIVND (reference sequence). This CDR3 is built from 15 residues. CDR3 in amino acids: CASRDRHATHQPQHF. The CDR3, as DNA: TGTGCCAGTAGGGATAGACACGCGACCCATCAGCCCCAGCATTTT. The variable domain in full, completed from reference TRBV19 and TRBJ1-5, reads DGGITQSPKYLFRKEGQNVTLSCEQNLNHDAMYWYRQDPGQGLRLIYYSQIVNDFQKGDIAEGYSVSREKKESFPLTVTSAQKNPTAFYLCASRDRHATHQPQHFGDGTRLSIL.